This is a list of T cell receptor beta chains from one sample in a study of Graves' ophthalmopathy and Graves' hyperthyroidism. TCRdb processed the multiplex PCR reads anew with MiXCR; each CDR3 protein has one entry. The sample has hundreds of thousands of distinct CDR3 sequences; 20% to 25% are singletons. The sequencing sample was made of peripheral blood. These receptors all stem from a woman in her late teens or twenties with stable Graves' hyperthyroidism. Both conserved end residues are part of each CDR3. D genes are given only for firm matches. Where a row states a size, it is once, few, many or the class of an expanded clone; other rows omit it.

j_gene,len,v_gene,abundance,d_gene,CDR3nt,CDR3aa
TRBJ2-2,14,TRBV6-1,NA,NA,TGTGCCATCTTAGGCCCTATCGACACCGGGGAGCTGTTTTTT,CAILGPIDTGELFF
TRBJ2-7,17,TRBV6-2/TRBV6-3,many,NA,TGTGCCAGCAGTTACTCGATAATTACTGAGGGTATCGACGAGCAGTACTTC,CASSYSIITEGIDEQYF
TRBJ2-7,14,TRBV5-1,many,NA,TGCGCCAGCAGCTTGGTTGTCCAGGGGCTCGAGCAGTACTTC,CASSLVVQGLEQYF
TRBJ2-7,14,TRBV20-1,many,NA,TGCAGTGCTGGAGGGGCCAGGACTTCCTACGAGCAGTACTTC,CSAGGARTSYEQYF
TRBJ2-2,13,TRBV6-2/TRBV6-3,many,NA,TGTGCCAGCAGCAGTCGATCCACCGGGGAGCTGTTTTTT,CASSSRSTGELFF
TRBJ2-7,15,TRBV6-2/TRBV6-3,many,NA,TGTGCCAGCACCGGTGTTGAGATGGGGGCCTACGAGCAGTACTTC,CASTGVEMGAYEQYF
TRBJ2-7,14,TRBV6-1,many,NA,TGTGCCAGCAGTGAAGCGCTTCGTGTTTACGAGCAGTACTTC,CASSEALRVYEQYF
TRBJ1-1,16,TRBV12-3/TRBV12-4,NA,TRBD1,TGTGCCAGCAGCCTAGGGCCGGGACAGGGGGTCACTGAAGCTTTCTTT,CASSLGPGQGVTEAFF
TRBJ2-2,14,TRBV5-1,once,TRBD2,TGCGCCAGCAGCTTGACTAGCGGGGGGCCCAAGCTGTTTTTT,CASSLTSGGPKLFF
TRBJ1-2,12,TRBV20-1,many,NA,TGCAGTGCCAGCGGCAGGAACTATGGCTACACCTTC,CSASGRNYGYTF
TRBJ2-5,13,TRBV18,NA,NA,TGTGCCAGCCCACCGCAGCAGGGAGAGACCCAGTACTTC,CASPPQQGETQYF
TRBJ2-7,16,TRBV2,many,NA,TGTGCCAGCAGCCCGAACTACCCTTCTGACGCATACGAGCAGTACTTC,CASSPNYPSDAYEQYF
TRBJ2-2,15,TRBV10-3,once,TRBD2,TGTGCCATCAGTGGGTCTAGCGGGACTTTCGGGGAGCTGTTTTTT,CAISGSSGTFGELFF